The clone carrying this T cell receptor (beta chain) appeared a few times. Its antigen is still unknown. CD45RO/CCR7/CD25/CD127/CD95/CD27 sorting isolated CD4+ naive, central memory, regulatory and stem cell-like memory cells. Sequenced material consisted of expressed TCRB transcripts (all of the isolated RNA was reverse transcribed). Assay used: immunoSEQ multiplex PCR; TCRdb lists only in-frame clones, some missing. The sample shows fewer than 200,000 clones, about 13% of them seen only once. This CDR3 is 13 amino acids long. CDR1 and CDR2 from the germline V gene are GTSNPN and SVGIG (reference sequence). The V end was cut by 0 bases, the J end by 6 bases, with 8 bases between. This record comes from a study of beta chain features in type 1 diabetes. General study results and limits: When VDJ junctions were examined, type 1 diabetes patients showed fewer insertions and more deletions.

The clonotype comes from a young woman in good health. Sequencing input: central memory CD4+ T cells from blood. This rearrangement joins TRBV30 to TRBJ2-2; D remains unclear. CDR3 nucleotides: TGTGCCTGGAGTGTAACGCGCGCCGGGGAGCTGTTTTTT. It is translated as CAWSVTRAGELFF.